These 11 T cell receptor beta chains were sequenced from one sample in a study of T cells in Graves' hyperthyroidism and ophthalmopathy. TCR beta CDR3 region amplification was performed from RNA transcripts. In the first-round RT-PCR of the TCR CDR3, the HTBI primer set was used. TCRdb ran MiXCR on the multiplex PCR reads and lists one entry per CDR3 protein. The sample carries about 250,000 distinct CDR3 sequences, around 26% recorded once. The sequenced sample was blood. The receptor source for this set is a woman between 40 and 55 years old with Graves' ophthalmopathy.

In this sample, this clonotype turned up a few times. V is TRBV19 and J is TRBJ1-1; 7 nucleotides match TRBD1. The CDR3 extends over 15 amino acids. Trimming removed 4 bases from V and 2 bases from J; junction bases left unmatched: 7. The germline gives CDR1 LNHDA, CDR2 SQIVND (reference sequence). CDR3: CASSRKTGPNTEAFF. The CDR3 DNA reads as TGTGCCAGTAGTAGGAAGACAGGGCCTAACACTGAAGCTTTCTTT.

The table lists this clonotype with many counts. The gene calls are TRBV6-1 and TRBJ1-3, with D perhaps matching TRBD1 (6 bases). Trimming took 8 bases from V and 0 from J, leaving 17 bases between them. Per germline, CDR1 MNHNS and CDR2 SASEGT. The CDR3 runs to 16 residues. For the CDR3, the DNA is TGTGCCAGCGGAACCGGGACAAAGAGCTCTGGAAACACCATATATTTT. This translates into CASGTGTKSSGNTIYF.

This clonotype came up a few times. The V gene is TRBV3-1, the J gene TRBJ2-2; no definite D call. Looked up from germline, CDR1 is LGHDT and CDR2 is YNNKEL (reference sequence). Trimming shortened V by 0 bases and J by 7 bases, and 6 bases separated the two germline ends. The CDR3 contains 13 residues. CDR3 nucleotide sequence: TGTGCCAGCAGCCAAGAGATCTTCGGGGAGCTGTTTTTT. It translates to CASSQEIFGELFF.

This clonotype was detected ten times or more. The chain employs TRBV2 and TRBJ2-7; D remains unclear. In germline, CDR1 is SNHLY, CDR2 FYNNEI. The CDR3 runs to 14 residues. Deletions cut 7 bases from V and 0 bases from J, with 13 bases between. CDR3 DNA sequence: TGTGCCAGCAATCCTTGGGTGGGCTCCTACGAGCAGTACTTC. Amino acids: CASNPWVGSYEQYF.

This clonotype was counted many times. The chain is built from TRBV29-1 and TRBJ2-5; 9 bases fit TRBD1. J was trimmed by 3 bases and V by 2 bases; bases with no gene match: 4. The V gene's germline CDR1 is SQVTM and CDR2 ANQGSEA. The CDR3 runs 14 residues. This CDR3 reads CSVEKGQGEETQYF. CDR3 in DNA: TGCAGCGTTGAAAAGGGACAGGGAGAAGAGACCCAGTACTTC.

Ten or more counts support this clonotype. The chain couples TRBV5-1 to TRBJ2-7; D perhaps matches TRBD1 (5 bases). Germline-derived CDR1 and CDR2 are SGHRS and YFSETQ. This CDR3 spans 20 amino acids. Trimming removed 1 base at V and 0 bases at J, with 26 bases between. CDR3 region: CASSLFVSSLGAHRSYEQYF. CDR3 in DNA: TGCGCCAGCAGCTTGTTCGTTTCTTCCCTTGGGGCCCACCGCTCCTACGAGCAGTACTTC. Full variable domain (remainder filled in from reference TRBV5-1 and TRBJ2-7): KAGVTQTPRYLIKTRGQQVTLSCSPISGHRSVSWYQQTPGQGLQFLFEYFSETQRNKGNFPGRFSGRQFSNSRSEMNVSTLELGDSALYLCASSLFVSSLGAHRSYEQYFGPGTRLTVT.

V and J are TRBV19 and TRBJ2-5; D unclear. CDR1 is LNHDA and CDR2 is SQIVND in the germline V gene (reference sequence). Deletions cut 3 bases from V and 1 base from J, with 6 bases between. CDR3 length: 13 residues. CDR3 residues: CASSIKLQETQYF. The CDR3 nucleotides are TGTGCCAGTAGTATCAAGCTCCAAGAGACCCAGTACTTC.

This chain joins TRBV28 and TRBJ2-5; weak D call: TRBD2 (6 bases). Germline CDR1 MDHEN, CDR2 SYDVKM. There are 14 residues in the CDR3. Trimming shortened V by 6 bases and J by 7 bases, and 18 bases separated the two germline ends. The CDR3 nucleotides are TGTGCCAGCAGCTTCGGAGGGGCGAGTGGGACCCAGTACTTC. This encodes CASSFGGASGTQYF.

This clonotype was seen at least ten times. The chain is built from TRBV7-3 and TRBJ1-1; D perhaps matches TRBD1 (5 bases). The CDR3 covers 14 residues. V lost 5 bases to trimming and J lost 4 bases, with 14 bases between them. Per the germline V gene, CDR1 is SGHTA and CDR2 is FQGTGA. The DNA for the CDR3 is TGTGCCAGCAGCCTCAACGTGAGGGGCACTGAAGCTTTCTTT. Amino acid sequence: CASSLNVRGTEAFF.

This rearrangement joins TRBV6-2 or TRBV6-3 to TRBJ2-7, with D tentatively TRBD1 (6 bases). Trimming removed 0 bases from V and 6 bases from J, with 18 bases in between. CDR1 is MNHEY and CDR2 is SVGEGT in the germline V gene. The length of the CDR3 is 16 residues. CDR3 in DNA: TGTGCCAGCAGTTACTCCCCGGGACAAAAGGGCGTCGAGCAGTACTTC. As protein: CASSYSPGQKGVEQYF.

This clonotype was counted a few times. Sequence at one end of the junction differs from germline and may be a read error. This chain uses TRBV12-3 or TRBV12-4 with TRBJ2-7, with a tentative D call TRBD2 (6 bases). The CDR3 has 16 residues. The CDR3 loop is CASSLGGERPPYEQSF. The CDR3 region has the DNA TGTGCCAGCAGTTTAGGGGGGGAGCGACCCCCCTACGAGCAGTCCTTC.